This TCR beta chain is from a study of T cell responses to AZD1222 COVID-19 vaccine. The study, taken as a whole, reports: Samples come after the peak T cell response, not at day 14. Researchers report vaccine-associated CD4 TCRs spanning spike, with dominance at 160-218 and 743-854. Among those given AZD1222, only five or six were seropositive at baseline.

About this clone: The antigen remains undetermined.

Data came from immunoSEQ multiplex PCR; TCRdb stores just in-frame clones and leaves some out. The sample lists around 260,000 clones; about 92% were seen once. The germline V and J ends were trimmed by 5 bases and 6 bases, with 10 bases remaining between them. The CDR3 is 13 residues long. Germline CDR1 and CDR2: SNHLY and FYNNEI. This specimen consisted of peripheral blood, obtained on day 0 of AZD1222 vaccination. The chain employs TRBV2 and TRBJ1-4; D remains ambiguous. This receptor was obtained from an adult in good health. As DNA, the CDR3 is TGTGCCAGCAGTAGCAGCTCTTATGAAAAACTGTTTTTT. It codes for CASSSSSYEKLFF.